This TCR beta chain was captured in a study of blood T cell repertoires in COVID-19 (dated by TCRdb to the early 2020s). Study-wide context: Samples from collaborators originated in the United States, Italy and Spain and spanned both the acute and convalescent phases of COVID-19. The material from the prospective study consisted of cDNA or gDNA derived from T cells, B-cell-depleted T cells, or PBMCs. Subjects who had been exposed to COVID-19, were actively infected with it, or had recovered from it provided the deeply sampled blood TCRbeta repertoires that made up the dataset. The repertoires were released in a freely available public database meant as a resource for research on the immune response to SARS-CoV-2. Samples were obtained from the ongoing ImmuneRACE study (first 160 participants) and from 1,254 subjects provided by 6 global collaborators. Sample metadata almost always included a de-identified subject ID, COVID-19 status, age in years and sex. Where available, HLA class I and class II types were taken from metadata supplied by the sample provider and were not determined by assay-based typing.

Here is what the overall study found, with its caveats: Clinical and demographic metadata were provided uncurated, with the amount varying by source and participant.

TCRbeta CDR3 regions were amplified from genomic DNA by means of the immunoSEQ Assay, a bias-controlled multiplex PCR. In the source study's methods: Within the assay, amplification of reference gene primers was used to estimate how many nucleated cells each sample contained. To quantify the absolute abundance of each unique TCRbeta CDR3 rearrangement, sequence reads were collapsed and filtered. For each sample, productive Simpson clonality was calculated by taking the square root of Simpson's diversity index across productive rearrangements. Sourced from immuneACCESS, this table was stored by TCRdb with only in-frame sequences that have V and J called. A share of the clones is absent; for the studies checked, an unresolved V gene accounts for under half, and the remainder has no known explanation. The V and J calls and clone size are taken from that table; D and trimming were inferred from the DNA. Within this sample are hundreds of thousands of clones, with about 90% of them counted one time only. The ten biggest clones cover about 3.3% of the sample.

Compared with germline, V lacks 5 bases and J lacks 4 bases; bases without a gene match: 9. The cysteine opens and the phenylalanine closes a CDR3 of 15 amino acids. Only the CDR3 region is kept as DNA, spanning 45 bases read in frame from base 1. In the germline V gene (reference sequence), CDR1 corresponds to LNHDA and CDR2 to SQIVND. Participants in the prospective study were enrolled through a virtual design, were aged roughly 18 to 100 years, and lived in 20 to 30 United States geographic areas. In the prospective study, cohorts were assigned on the basis of participant-reported clinical history obtained from a screening survey and a study questionnaire. Each participant in the prospective study had whole blood, serum and a nasopharyngeal or oropharyngeal swab collected by mobile phlebotomists. Additional blood draws and questionnaires over an approximately 2-month period could optionally be provided by prospective study participants. Before DNA extraction, prospective study blood samples were shipped either frozen or at room temperature.

As to this clone: It has no known antigen specificity. No much larger clone is present one base from it, and per-base qualities are unavailable.

Recombination joined TRBV19 with TRBJ1-2, with 8 bases in between that match TRBD1. Specimen: PBMCs or T cells enriched from blood (not recorded which). The clonotype originates from a woman aged 40 to 50 with acute COVID-19. The CDR3 amino acid sequence is: CASSLPGQGGYGYTF. The nucleotide sequence reads TGTGCCAGTAGTCTCCCAGGACAGGGTGGCTATGGCTACACCTTC.